Listed here is a single T cell receptor (beta chain). Its specificity is not known. These data come from a study of T-cell reconstitution after alpha-beta-depleted transplantation in children. Overall study results and limits: Newly made T cells mostly supplied T-cell counts and diversity one year after transplant. Expanded clones from the graft, numbering several hundred, reportedly supplied alpha-beta T cells about two months after transplant.

A TCRbeta library incorporating unique molecular identifiers was prepared. MiXCR, applied by TCRdb to the PCR reads, yields one record per CDR3 protein. The repertoire has about 250,000 distinct CDR3 sequences, roughly a quarter of them found once; the top ten carry about 4.8%. Germline assignment: CDR1 SGHVS and CDR2 FQNEAQ. The V and J ends lost 1 base and 0 bases respectively, with 6 bases between them. CDR3 size: 15 residues. V is TRBV7-8 and J is TRBJ2-2, with no clear D. The specimen was PBMCs, mostly from graft donor cells, collected 360 days after TCRalphabeta/CD19-depleted stem cell transplant. The receptor's source is a female patient aged 2-9 years who had a stem cell transplant for congenital amegakaryocytic thrombocytopenia, so the T cells may come from the graft donor. The CDR3 loop reads CASSLVQANTGELFF. In DNA form, the CDR3 reads TGTGCCAGCAGCTTAGTTCAGGCGAACACCGGGGAGCTGTTTTTT.